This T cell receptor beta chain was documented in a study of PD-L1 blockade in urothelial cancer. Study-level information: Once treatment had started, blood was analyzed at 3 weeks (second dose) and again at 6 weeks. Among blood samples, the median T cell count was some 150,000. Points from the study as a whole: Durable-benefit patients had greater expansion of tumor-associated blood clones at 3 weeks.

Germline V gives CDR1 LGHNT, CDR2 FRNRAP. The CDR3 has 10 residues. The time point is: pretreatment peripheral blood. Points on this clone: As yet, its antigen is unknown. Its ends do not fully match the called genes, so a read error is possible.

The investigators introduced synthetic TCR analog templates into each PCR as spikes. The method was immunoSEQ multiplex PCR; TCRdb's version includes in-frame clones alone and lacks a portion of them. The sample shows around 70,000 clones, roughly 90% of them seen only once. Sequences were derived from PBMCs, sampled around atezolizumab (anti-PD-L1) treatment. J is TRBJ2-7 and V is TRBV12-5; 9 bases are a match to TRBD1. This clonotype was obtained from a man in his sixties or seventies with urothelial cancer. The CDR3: CTYCPGQGVF. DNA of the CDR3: TGTACCTACTGCCCGGGACAGGGTGTTTTC.